This T cell receptor beta chain originates from a study of STAT5B mutations in CD4+ large granular lymphocyte leukemia. The study, taken as a whole, reports: 8/27 top patient clones versus 2/35 control clones were TRBV06-family.

This clone was counted a single time. As yet, its antigen is unknown. Germline assignment: CDR1 SEHNR and CDR2 FQNEAQ (reference sequence). The CDR3 covers 12 residues. The junction had 7 bases not matched to a gene; V was cut back by 10 bases and J by 5 bases. TCRdb's copy holds only in-frame clones and misses some; the assay was immunoSEQ multiplex PCR. The sample has more than 30,000 clones, approximately 88% seen once. Sequencing was carried out using CD4+ T cells from blood buffy coats. The TCR comes from a human donor in good health. The chain recombines TRBV7-9 with TRBJ2-7; 8 nucleotides align to TRBD2. The CDR3 region is CATGGAGDEQYF. CDR3 bases: TGTGCCACCGGGGGGGCGGGAGACGAGCAGTACTTC.